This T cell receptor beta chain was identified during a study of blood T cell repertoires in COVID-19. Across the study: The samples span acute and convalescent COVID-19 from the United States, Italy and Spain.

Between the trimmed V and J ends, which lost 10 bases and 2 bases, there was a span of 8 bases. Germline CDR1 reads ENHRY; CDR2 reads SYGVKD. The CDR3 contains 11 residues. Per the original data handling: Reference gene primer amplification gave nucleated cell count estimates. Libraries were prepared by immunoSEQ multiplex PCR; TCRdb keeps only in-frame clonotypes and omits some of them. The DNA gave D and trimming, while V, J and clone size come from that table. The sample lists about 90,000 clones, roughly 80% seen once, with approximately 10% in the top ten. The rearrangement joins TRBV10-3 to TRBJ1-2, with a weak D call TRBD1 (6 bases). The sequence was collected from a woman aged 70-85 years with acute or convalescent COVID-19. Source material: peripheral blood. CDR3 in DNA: TGTGCCACCAGGGGCAACTATGGCTACACCTTC. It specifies CATRGNYGYTF.